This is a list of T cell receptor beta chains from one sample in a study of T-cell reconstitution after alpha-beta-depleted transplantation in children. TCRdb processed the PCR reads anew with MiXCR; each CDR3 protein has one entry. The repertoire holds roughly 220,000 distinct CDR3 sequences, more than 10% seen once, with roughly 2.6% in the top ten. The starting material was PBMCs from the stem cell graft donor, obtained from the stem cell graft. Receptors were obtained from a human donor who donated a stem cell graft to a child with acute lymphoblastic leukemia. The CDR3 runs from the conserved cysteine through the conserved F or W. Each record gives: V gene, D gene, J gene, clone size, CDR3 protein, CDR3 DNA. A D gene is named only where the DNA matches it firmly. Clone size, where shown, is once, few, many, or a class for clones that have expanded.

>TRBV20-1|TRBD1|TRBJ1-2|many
CSASWTGGFGYTF
TGCAGTGCCAGTTGGACAGGGGGTTTCGGCTACACCTTC
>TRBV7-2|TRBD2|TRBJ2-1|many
CASSPLAGAFNEQFF
TGTGCCAGCAGCCCACTAGCGGGGGCTTTCAATGAGCAGTTCTTC
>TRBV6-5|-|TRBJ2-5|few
CASSSRGPAWETQYF
TGTGCCAGCAGTTCTCGCGGACCGGCGTGGGAGACCCAGTACTTC
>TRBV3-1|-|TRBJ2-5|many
CASSGVLGETQYF
TGTGCCAGCAGCGGGGTCCTCGGGGAGACCCAGTACTTC
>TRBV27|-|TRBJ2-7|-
CASSPTESSYEQYF
TGTGCCAGCAGTCCGACGGAAAGCTCCTACGAGCAGTACTTC
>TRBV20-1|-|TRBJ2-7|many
CSAGRAVYEQYF
TGCAGTGCGGGACGGGCAGTATACGAGCAGTACTTC
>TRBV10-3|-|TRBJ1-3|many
CAISDGGSGNTIYF
TGTGCCATCAGTGATGGGGGCTCTGGAAACACCATATATTTT
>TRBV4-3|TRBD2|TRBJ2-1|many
CASSQGLAGGEQFF
TGCGCCAGCAGCCAAGGACTAGCGGGGGGGGAGCAGTTCTTC
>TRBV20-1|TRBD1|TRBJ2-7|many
CSATRDRGHEQYF
TGCAGTGCTACCCGGGACAGGGGGCACGAGCAGTACTTC
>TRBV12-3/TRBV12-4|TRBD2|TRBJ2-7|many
CASSPVAGGLYEQYF
TGTGCCAGCAGTCCCGTTGCGGGAGGGCTCTACGAGCAGTACTTC
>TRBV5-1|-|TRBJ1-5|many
CASSLSGSFRGNQPQHF
TGCGCCAGCAGCTTATCAGGGAGTTTTAGGGGCAATCAGCCCCAGCATTTT
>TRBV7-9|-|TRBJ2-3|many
CASLEAGLITDTQYF
TGTGCCAGCCTCGAAGCCGGGCTAATCACAGATACGCAGTATTTT
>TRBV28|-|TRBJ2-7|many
CASSFSGDLYEQYF
TGTGCCAGCAGTTTTAGCGGAGACCTATACGAGCAGTACTTC
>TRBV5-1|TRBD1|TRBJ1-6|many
CASSLVKQGDSPLHF
TGCGCCAGCAGCTTGGTAAAGCAGGGGGATTCACCCCTCCACTTT
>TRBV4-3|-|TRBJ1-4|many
CASSRFGGARMGEKLFF
TGCGCCAGCAGCCGTTTCGGCGGGGCCCGGATGGGAGAAAAACTGTTTTTT
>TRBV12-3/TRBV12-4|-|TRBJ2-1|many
CASSFSGEYNEQFF
TGTGCCAGCAGTTTTTCAGGGGAGTACAATGAGCAGTTCTTC
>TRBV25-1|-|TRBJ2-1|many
CASSERGKSNEQFF
TGTGCCAGCAGTGAGAGGGGGAAATCCAATGAGCAGTTCTTC
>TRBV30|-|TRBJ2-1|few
CAWRNREGDNEQFF
TGTGCCTGGAGGAACAGGGAAGGGGACAATGAGCAGTTCTTC
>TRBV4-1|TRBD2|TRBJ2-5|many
CASSPPLAGKETQYF
TGCGCCAGCAGCCCCCCTCTAGCGGGAAAAGAGACCCAGTACTTC
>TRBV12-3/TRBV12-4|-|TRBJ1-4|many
CATRRLGPPSEKLFF
TGTGCCACCAGGCGACTCGGACCACCGAGCGAAAAACTGTTTTTT
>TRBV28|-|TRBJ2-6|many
CASSLEGAGANVLTF
TGTGCCAGCAGTTTAGAGGGAGCGGGGGCCAACGTCCTGACTTTC
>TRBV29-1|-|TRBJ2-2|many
CSAHSDGELFF
TGCAGCGCCCACTCGGACGGGGAGCTGTTTTTT
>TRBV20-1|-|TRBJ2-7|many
CSARGGAPYEQYF
TGCAGTGCTAGAGGCGGGGCCCCCTACGAGCAGTACTTC
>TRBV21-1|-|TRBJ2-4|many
CASSKEGTVAKNIQYF
TGTGCCAGCAGCAAAGAAGGAACGGTAGCCAAAAACATTCAGTACTTC
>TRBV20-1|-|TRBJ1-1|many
CSLNRGGLKDGKAFF
TGCAGCCTGAATAGGGGCGGATTAAAGGATGGGAAAGCTTTCTTT
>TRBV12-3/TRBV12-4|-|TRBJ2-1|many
CASSVANKDEQFF
TGTGCCAGCAGCGTAGCGAATAAGGATGAGCAGTTCTTC
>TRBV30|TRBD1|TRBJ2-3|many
CAFSQGRRDTQYF
TGTGCCTTTTCACAGGGGAGAAGGGATACGCAGTATTTT
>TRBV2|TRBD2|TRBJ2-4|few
CASRKGLAGGGNIQYF
TGTGCCAGCAGGAAGGGACTAGCGGGAGGAGGAAACATTCAGTACTTC
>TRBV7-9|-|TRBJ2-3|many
CASSSGLTGPLGTQYF
TGTGCCAGCAGCTCAGGCCTAACAGGTCCTTTGGGTACGCAGTATTTT
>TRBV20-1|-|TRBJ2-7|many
CSAPYTRQFSYEQYF
TGCAGTGCGCCGTATACCCGGCAGTTCTCCTACGAGCAGTACTTC
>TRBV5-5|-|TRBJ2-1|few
CASSPPAGSHNEQFF
TGTGCCAGCAGCCCGCCGGCAGGGTCCCACAATGAGCAGTTCTTC
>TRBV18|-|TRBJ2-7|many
CASSGQAGDSYEQYF
TGTGCCAGCTCGGGGCAAGCAGGGGACTCCTACGAGCAGTACTTC
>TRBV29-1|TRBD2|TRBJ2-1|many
CSVHNGGAIWSYNEQFF
TGCAGCGTTCATAACGGGGGGGCTATTTGGTCCTACAATGAGCAGTTCTTC
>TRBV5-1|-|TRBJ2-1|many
CASSLSAGARPYNEQFF
TGCGCCAGCAGCTTGTCGGCTGGGGCACGGCCCTACAATGAGCAGTTCTTC
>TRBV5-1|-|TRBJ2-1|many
CASSLGQGGNEQFF
TGCGCCAGCAGCTTGGGGCAGGGGGGGAATGAGCAGTTCTTC